This T cell receptor (beta chain) was obtained from a study of identical twins. Study-wide findings and caveats: Out-of-frame alpha sequences that twins shared showed excess low generation probability. Part of the zero-insertion signal could reflect confounding by invariant MAIT and iNKT cells. Clonotypes of the beta chain that were abundant in cord blood carried fewer insertions (memory repertoires showed none).

The V gene end was trimmed by 5 bases and the J gene end by 1 base; junction bases not matched to a gene: 10. Germline V lookup: CDR1 LNHNV, CDR2 YYDKDF (reference sequence). CDR3 length equals 16 residues. TCRdb ran MiXCR on the 5' RACE reads and lists one entry per CDR3 protein. Of more than 650,000 distinct CDR3 sequences listed, approximately 6.1% are singletons. Comments on this clonotype: Its target is not known.

The sample was naive T cells sorted from blood. The receptor comes from a man between 18 and 35 years old in good health. This chain uses TRBV15 with TRBJ2-5, with 7 bases fitting TRBD2. CDR3 in amino acids: CATSPRLGTIQETQYF. CDR3 nucleotides: TGTGCCACCAGCCCAAGACTCGGGACTATCCAAGAGACCCAGTACTTC.